A single sample is the source of the 13 T cell receptor beta chains below, sequenced in a study of T-cell reconstitution after alpha-beta-depleted transplantation in children. The TCRbeta library incorporated unique molecular identifiers. TCRdb used MiXCR to reprocess the PCR reads, holding one entry per CDR3 protein. The sample has some 260,000 distinct CDR3 sequences, about 24% seen once. The sequencing used PBMCs, mostly from graft donor cells, collected 360 days after TCRalphabeta/CD19-depleted stem cell transplant. The source is a female patient between 2 and 15 years old who had a stem cell transplant for congenital amegakaryocytic thrombocytopenia, so the T cells may come from the graft donor.

The chain links TRBV20-1 to TRBJ2-1; 7 positions match TRBD1. CDR1 and CDR2 (germline): DFQATT, SNEGSKA (reference sequence). This CDR3 is 15 amino acids long. V trimming: 5 bases; J trimming: 7 bases; junction bases outside the gene matches: 14. DNA of the CDR3: TGCAGTGCTGGGGCCGGGACAGCCGCAAGAAATGAGCAGTTCTTC. Protein product: CSAGAGTAARNEQFF.

This clonotype has a handful of counts. The V and J genes are TRBV12-3 or TRBV12-4 and TRBJ2-2; 9 bases are shared with TRBD1. The CDR3 contains 15 residues. V lost 7 bases and J lost 6; bases outside the gene matches: 9. The CDR3 sequence is CASTPGTGSSGELFF. The CDR3 DNA reads TGTGCCAGCACCCCCGGGACAGGGTCGTCCGGGGAGCTGTTTTTT.

The chain employs TRBV13 and TRBJ2-1; TRBD2 is a possible D gene (5 bases). Deletions cut 5 bases from V and 7 bases from J, with 15 bases between. CDR3 length: 14 residues. CDR1 and CDR2 (germline): PRHDT, FYEKMQ (reference sequence). The CDR3 DNA follows: TGTGCCAGCAGCAACCCCTCGGGGTGGAATGAGCAGTTCTTC. It is translated as CASSNPSGWNEQFF.

This clonotype was detected many times. This chain connects TRBV4-1 to TRBJ2-5; 10 nucleotides line up with TRBD2. CDR1 MGHRA and CDR2 YSYEKL come from the germline V gene. V shed 4 bases, J shed 7 bases, and the junction held 6 bases outside the gene matches. CDR3 length: 14 residues. CDR3 DNA: TGCGCCAGCAGCCTAGCGGGGGGTGAGGGGACCCAGTACTTC. It is translated as CASSLAGGEGTQYF.

The chain recombines TRBV30 with TRBJ2-7; TRBD1 matches at 7 bases. The CDR3 is 14 amino acids. Germline CDR1 and CDR2: GTSNPN and SVGIG (reference sequence). The junction had 2 bases not matched to a gene; V was cut back by 0 bases and J by 0 bases. This CDR3 reads CAWSVWDSSYEQYF. The CDR3 DNA follows: TGTGCCTGGAGTGTTTGGGACAGCTCCTACGAGCAGTACTTC. The complete variable domain, with remaining parts taken from reference TRBV30 and TRBJ2-7, reads SQTIHQWPATLVQPVGSPLSLECTVEGTSNPNLYWYRQAAGRGLQLLFYSVGIGQISSEVPQNLSASRPQDRQFILSSKKLLLSDSGFYLCAWSVWDSSYEQYFGPGTRLTVT.

The chain carries TRBV5-4 and TRBJ2-1, with 8 bases identical to TRBD2. Trimming took 4 bases from V and 6 from J; bases not matched to a gene: 6. CDR3 length: 14 residues. Germline V gene sequence: CDR1 SGHNT, CDR2 YYREEE (reference sequence). CDR3 DNA sequence: TGTGCCAGCAGCGCGGGACTAGGGGTCAATGAGCAGTTCTTC. Protein: CASSAGLGVNEQFF.

As regards this clonotype: The junction shows a germline mismatch at one end, possibly a read error. The chain has TRBV10-3 and TRBJ2-2; 14 bases map to TRBD2. CDR3 size: 18 residues. Germline values: CDR1 ENHRY, CDR2 SYGVKD. The CDR3 DNA follows: TGTGCCTTCAGTTCATCCAGGACTAGCGGGGGGTTGGACGGGGAGCTGTTTTTT. Amino acid sequence: CAFSSSRTSGGLDGELFF.

This chain connects TRBV5-5 to TRBJ2-7, with 7 bases matching TRBD2. The germline V gene encodes CDR1 SGHKS and CDR2 YYEKEE (reference sequence). The CDR3 is 16 residues long. Trimming cost V 6 bases and J 4 bases; bases outside gene matches: 16. In DNA, the CDR3 is TGTGCCAGCACCATAATCCCGGGGAGCGGGAAGTACGAGCAGTACTTC. Translating it yields CASTIIPGSGKYEQYF.

The CDR3 sequence is CAISGGWGGASYNEQFF. The CDR3 coding sequence is TGTGCCATCAGTGGCGGGTGGGGGGGCGCGTCCTACAATGAGCAGTTCTTC. V and J are TRBV10-3 and TRBJ2-1; possibly TRBD2 for D (7 bases). CDR1 is ENHRY and CDR2 is SYGVKD in the germline V gene. The V and J ends lost 4 bases and 1 base respectively, with 17 bases between them. The length of the CDR3 is 17 residues.

This clonotype showed up many times. The CDR3 spells CASSASGRAAEQYF. The CDR3 nucleotides read TGTGCCAGCAGCGCTTCGGGACGTGCGGCCGAGCAGTACTTC. The genes are TRBV13 and TRBJ2-7; D may correspond to TRBD1 or TRBD2 (5 bases each). Between the trimmed V and J ends, which lost 5 bases and 6 bases, there was a span of 17 bases. The length of the CDR3 is 14 residues. Germline values: CDR1 PRHDT, CDR2 FYEKMQ (reference sequence).

This clonotype was seen only a few times. V is TRBV7-2 and J is TRBJ2-2, with 10 bases identical to TRBD2. V was pared by 4 bases and J by 3 bases, with 8 bases of the junction left unmatched. The CDR3 runs to 17 residues. CDR1 SGHTA and CDR2 FQGNSA come from the germline V gene. CDR3 sequence: CASSSRTSGWDTGELFF. Here the CDR3 DNA reads TGTGCCAGCAGCTCACGGACTAGCGGATGGGACACCGGGGAGCTGTTTTTT.

This chain's CDR3 is CASSYYRGESYEQYF. CDR3 nucleotide sequence: TGTGCCAGCAGTTACTACAGGGGGGAATCCTACGAGCAGTACTTC. The chain has TRBV6-5 and TRBJ2-7, with 8 bases that match TRBD1. The trim removed 1 base at V and 1 base at J, leaving 3 bases unmatched. Germline values: CDR1 MNHEY, CDR2 SVGAGI. This CDR3 comprises 15 residues.

The chain carries TRBV7-9 and TRBJ2-1, with D tentatively TRBD1 (5 bases). Trimming stripped 5 bases from V and 0 bases from J, with 14 bases between. CDR1 SEHNR and CDR2 FQNEAQ come from the germline V gene (reference sequence). The CDR3 has 16 amino acids. The CDR3 sequence: CASSHPRASSYNEQFF. Here the CDR3 DNA reads TGTGCCAGCAGCCACCCCAGGGCCAGCTCCTACAATGAGCAGTTCTTC. Full variable domain (remainder filled in from reference TRBV7-9 and TRBJ2-1): DTGVSQNPRHKITKRGQNVTFRCDPISEHNRLYWYRQTLGQGPEFLTYFQNEAQLEKSRLLSDRFSAERPKGSFSTLEIQRTEQGDSAMYLCASSHPRASSYNEQFFGPGTRLTVL.